This T cell receptor beta chain emerged from a study of lymphopenia after photon versus proton radiotherapy. Study-wide points: Post-nadir diversity loss with photons came from oligoclonal expansion, particularly CD8+ Temra cells. Relative stability marked proton patients; photon patients lost diversity and naive cells. A bigger post-nadir fall in TCR diversity correlated inversely with survival time in deceased patients.

The germline V gene encodes CDR1 SGHRS and CDR2 YFSETQ. The CDR3 is 15 amino acids. Trimming left V 2 bases short and J 4 bases short, with 12 bases between. Measured with immunoSEQ multiplex PCR; TCRdb has only the in-frame clones, and not every one. Of about 30,000 clones in the sample, around 94% were seen once. For this clone: Its matching antigen is unknown.

The V and J genes are TRBV5-1 and TRBJ2-2; D is unclear. The TCR comes from a woman aged 45-59 years with cholangiocarcinoma. The source material was peripheral blood, sampled from a patient treated with photon-based radiotherapy. CDR3 sequence reads: CASSLRTLTTGELFF. The CDR3 coding sequence is TGCGCCAGCAGCTTACGGACCCTAACCACCGGGGAGCTGTTTTTT.